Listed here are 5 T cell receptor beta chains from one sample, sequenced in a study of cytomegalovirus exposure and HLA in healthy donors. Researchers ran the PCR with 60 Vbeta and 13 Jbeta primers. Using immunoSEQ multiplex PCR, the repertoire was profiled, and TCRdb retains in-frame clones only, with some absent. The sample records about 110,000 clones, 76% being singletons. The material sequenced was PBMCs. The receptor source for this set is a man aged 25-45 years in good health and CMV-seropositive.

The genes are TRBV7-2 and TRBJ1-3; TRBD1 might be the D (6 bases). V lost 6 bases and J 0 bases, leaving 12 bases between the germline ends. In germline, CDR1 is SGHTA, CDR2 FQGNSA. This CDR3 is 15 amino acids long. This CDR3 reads CASRFGGGSGNTIYF. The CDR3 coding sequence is TGTGCCAGCAGGTTTGGGGGCGGCTCTGGAAACACCATATATTTT.

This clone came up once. The CDR3 region is CASSQLAGAYNEQFF. The CDR3 DNA follows: TGTGCCAGCAGCCAACTAGCGGGGGCCTACAATGAGCAGTTCTTC. The chain combines TRBV6-6 with TRBJ2-1; the match to TRBD2 covers 11 bases. Germline V gene data show CDR1 as MNHNY and CDR2 as SVGAGI (reference sequence). The CDR3 contains 15 residues. With V trimmed by 6 bases and J by 2 bases, 3 bases remained unmatched.

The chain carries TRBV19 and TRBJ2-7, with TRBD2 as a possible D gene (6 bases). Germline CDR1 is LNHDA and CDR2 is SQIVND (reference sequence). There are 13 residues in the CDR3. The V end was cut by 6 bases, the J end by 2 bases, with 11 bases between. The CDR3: CASSLGLTYEQYF. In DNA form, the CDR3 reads TGTGCCAGTAGCCTGGGACTTACCTACGAGCAGTACTTC. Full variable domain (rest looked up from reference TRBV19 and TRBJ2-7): DGGITQSPKYLFRKEGQNVTLSCEQNLNHDAMYWYRQDPGQGLRLIYYSQIVNDFQKGDIAEGYSVSREKKESFPLTVTSAQKNPTAFYLCASSLGLTYEQYFGPGTRLTVT.

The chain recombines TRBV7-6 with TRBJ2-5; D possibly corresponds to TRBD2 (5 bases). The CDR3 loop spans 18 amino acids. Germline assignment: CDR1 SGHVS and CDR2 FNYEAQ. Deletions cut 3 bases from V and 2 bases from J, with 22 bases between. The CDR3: CASSFITSPPFSQETQYF. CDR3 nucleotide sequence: TGTGCCAGCAGCTTTATAACTAGTCCCCCTTTCTCACAAGAGACCCAGTACTTC.

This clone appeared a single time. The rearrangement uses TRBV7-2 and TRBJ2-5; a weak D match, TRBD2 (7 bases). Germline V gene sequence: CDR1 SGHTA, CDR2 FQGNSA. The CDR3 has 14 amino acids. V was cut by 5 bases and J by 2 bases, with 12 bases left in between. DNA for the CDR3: TGTGCCAGCAGCCGGGGGGCCGAACAAGAGACCCAGTACTTC. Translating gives CASSRGAEQETQYF.